Included here is one T cell receptor (beta chain) sequence, with context. Its cognate antigen is unknown. The germline CDR1 and CDR2 sequences are GTSNPN and SVGIG (reference sequence). The V segment lost 4 bases and the J segment 0 bases; nucleotides outside the gene matches: 0. The CDR3 is 13 amino acids. Using immunoSEQ multiplex PCR, the repertoire was profiled, and TCRdb retains in-frame clones only, with some absent. The sample includes 55,000 to 70,000 clones, 70% to 90% of them seen just once. This sample is drawn from a study of OX40 agonist ivuxolimab in advanced cancers. Study-level points and caveats: Blood T cells, both CD4+ and CD8+, expanded clonally by week 6 at 0.1 to 3.0 mg/kg.

The chain uses TRBV30 and TRBJ2-3; the match to TRBD2 covers 8 bases. The source was CD4+ or CD8+ T cells sorted from blood, collected in a trial of the OX40 agonist ivuxolimab. This TCR came from an adult with an advanced solid tumor such as melanoma, head and neck, liver or kidney cancer. Written as DNA, the CDR3 is TGTGCCTGGACTAGCGGGAGCACAGATACGCAGTATTTT. It yields the protein CAWTSGSTDTQYF.